This TCR beta chain was documented in a study of Ad26.COV2.S vaccination and SARS-CoV-2 variants. Study as a whole: The vaccine Ad26.COV2.S was put into the muscle once, or twice with 56 days between.

Concerning this clone itself: Its antigen is currently unknown.

Sequencing was performed with immunoSEQ multiplex PCR; in TCRdb, only in-frame clones are kept and a portion is missing. The sample has around 380,000 clones, roughly nine tenths seen once; the top ten hold 3% to 4.5%. V lost 2 bases, J lost 1 base, and 12 bases lay in between. Germline CDR1 LGHDT, CDR2 YNNKEL (reference sequence). CDR3 length: 15 residues. As for treatment: around 19 received Ad26.COV2.S at low or high dose, single or two shots; 5 received placebo; per-sample allocation not given. The investigators took samples on day 63 after the first vaccine or placebo injection. Immunization relied on an Ad26 vector, which expressed Wuhan-strain SARS-CoV-2 spike. Study-level results: Vaccine recipients surpassed placebo recipients in spike-specific TCR breadth.

The receptor's source is a person aged 18-60 years who received the Ad26.COV2.S COVID-19 vaccine or a placebo. Sequenced here: peripheral blood, sampled in a trial of Ad26.COV2.S vaccine versus placebo. The chain employs TRBV3-1 (or the pseudogene TRBV3-2) and TRBJ2-7, with a weak D call TRBD2 (5 bases). This CDR3 reads CASSQRAGESYEQYF. CDR3 DNA sequence: TGTGCCAGCAGCCAAAGGGCCGGGGAGTCCTACGAGCAGTACTTC.